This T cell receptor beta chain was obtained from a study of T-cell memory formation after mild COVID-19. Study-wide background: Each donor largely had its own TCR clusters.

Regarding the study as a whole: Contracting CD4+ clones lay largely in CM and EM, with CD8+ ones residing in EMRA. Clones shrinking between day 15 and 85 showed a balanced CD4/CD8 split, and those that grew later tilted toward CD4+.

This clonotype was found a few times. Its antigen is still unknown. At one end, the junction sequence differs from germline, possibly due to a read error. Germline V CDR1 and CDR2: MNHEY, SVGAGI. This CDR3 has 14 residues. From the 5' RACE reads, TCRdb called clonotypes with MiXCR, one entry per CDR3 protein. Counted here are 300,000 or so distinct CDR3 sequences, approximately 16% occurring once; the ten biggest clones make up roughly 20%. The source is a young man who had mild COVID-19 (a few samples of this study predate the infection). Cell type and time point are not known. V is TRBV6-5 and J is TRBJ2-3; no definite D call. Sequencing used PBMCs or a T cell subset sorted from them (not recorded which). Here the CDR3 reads CASSDSAALDTQYF. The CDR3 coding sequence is TGTGCCAGCAGTGACTCCGCCGCCTTAGATACGCAGTATTTT.